This T cell receptor beta chain was captured in a study of response to subunit inactivated influenza vaccine. Study outcomes and limitations: Every seasonal influenza vaccination brings in few new T cells, the authors suggested.

About this clonotype: Antigen: not known.

MiXCR, applied by TCRdb to the RT-PCR reads, yields one record per CDR3 protein. The profile shows 650,000 to 800,000 distinct CDR3 sequences, less than 20% of them singletons. The sequencing here drew on PBMCs from blood, taken about 5 days after vaccination. This TCR was recovered from a man aged 45-65 years who received an inactivated influenza vaccine.

This CDR3 is CASSYSIATGGTDTQYF. The DNA for the CDR3 is TGTGCCAGCAGTTACTCGATTGCGACGGGAGGGACAGATACGCAGTATTTT. J is TRBJ2-3 and V is TRBV6-2 or TRBV6-3; 8 bases are shared with TRBD2. The germline V gene has CDR1 MNHEY and CDR2 SVGEGT. This CDR3 has 17 amino acids. The ends lost 0 bases at V and 3 bases at J; junction bases unmatched: 8.